The next 5 T cell receptor beta chains were all read from a single sample in a study of blood T cell repertoires in COVID-19. Sequencing used immunoSEQ multiplex PCR; TCRdb keeps in-frame clones, though not all of them. The sample carries 150,000 to 190,000 clones, 80% to 90% recorded once. Source material: peripheral blood. Receptors were obtained from a woman aged 45 to 65 with acute or convalescent COVID-19.

This chain links TRBV4-2 with TRBJ2-7, with TRBD2 matching 9 bases. This CDR3 is 14 amino acids long. The germline gives CDR1 LGHNA, CDR2 YNFKEQ. After removal of 5 bases from V and 5 bases from J, the junction contained 7 bases not matched to a gene. CDR3 sequence reads: CASSNSGSLDEQYF. CDR3 nucleotides: TGTGCCAGCAGCAATAGCGGGAGTCTGGACGAGCAGTACTTC.

V and J are TRBV6-1 and TRBJ2-1; 7 bases map to TRBD1. J was trimmed by 2 bases and V by 1 base; bases with no gene match: 2. The CDR3 consists of 15 residues. The germline V gene has CDR1 MNHNS and CDR2 SASEGT. In DNA, the CDR3 is TGTGCCAGCAGTGAAGGACAGGGCCCCTACAATGAGCAGTTCTTC. Amino acid sequence: CASSEGQGPYNEQFF.

This chain joins TRBV7-3 and TRBJ2-1, with D perhaps TRBD2 (5 bases). Trimming removed 5 bases at V and 4 bases at J, with 9 bases between. Germline loops: CDR1 SGHTA, CDR2 FQGTGA. The CDR3 runs to 13 residues. CDR3 DNA: TGTGCCAGCAGCCCCACTAGTTACAATGAGCAGTTCTTC. Translation gives CASSPTSYNEQFF.

The chain has TRBV10-3 and TRBJ2-7; TRBD1 aligns across 9 bases. The V gene end was trimmed by 8 bases and the J gene end by 5 bases; junction bases not matched to a gene: 7. This CDR3 contains 13 residues. Looked up from germline, CDR1 is ENHRY and CDR2 is SYGVKD. The CDR3 is CAIRDREINEQYF. DNA for the CDR3: TGTGCCATCCGGGACAGGGAGATCAACGAGCAGTACTTC.

This chain uses TRBV9 with TRBJ2-1, with TRBD1 identical over 8 bases. With V trimmed by 0 bases and J by 8 bases, 7 bases remained unmatched. This CDR3 has 15 amino acids. Germline CDR1 reads SGDLS; CDR2 reads YYNGEE. The CDR3 nucleotides read TGTGCCAGCAGCGTAGGTCAGGGGGCGTTCTATGAGCAGTTCTTC. It yields the protein CASSVGQGAFYEQFF. Full variable domain (rest looked up from reference TRBV9 and TRBJ2-1): DSGVTQTPKHLITATGQRVTLRCSPRSGDLSVYWYQQSLDQGLQFLIQYYNGEERAKGNILERFSAQQFPDLHSELNLSSLELGDSALYFCASSVGQGAFYEQFFGPGTRLTVL.